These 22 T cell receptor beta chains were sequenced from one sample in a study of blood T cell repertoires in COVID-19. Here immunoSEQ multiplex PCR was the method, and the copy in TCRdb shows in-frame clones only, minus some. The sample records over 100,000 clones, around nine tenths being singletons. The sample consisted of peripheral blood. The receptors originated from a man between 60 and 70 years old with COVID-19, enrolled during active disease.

This chain's CDR3 is CASSAGQGPTGNTIYF. In DNA, the CDR3 is TGCGCCAGCAGCGCGGGACAGGGGCCAACGGGAAACACCATATATTTT. The rearrangement links TRBV4-1 to TRBJ1-3; 10 nucleotides align to TRBD1. The CDR3 runs 16 residues. Germline trimming cut 5 bases from V and 4 bases from J; bases unmatched to any gene: 8. Germline V gene data show CDR1 as MGHRA and CDR2 as YSYEKL.

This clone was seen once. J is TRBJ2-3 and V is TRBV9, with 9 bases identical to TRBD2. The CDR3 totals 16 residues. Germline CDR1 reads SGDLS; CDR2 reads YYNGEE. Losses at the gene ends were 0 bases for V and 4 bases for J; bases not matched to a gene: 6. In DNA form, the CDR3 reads TGTGCCAGCAGCGTAGGAGTATCTAGCGGGGCAGATACGCAGTATTTT. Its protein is CASSVGVSSGADTQYF.

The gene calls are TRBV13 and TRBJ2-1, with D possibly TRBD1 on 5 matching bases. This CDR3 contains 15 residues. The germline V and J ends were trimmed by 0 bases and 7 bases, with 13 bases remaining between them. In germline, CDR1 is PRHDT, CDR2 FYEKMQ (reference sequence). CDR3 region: CASSLGRRGGNEQFF. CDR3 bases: TGTGCCAGCAGCTTAGGACGAAGGGGTGGAAATGAGCAGTTCTTC.

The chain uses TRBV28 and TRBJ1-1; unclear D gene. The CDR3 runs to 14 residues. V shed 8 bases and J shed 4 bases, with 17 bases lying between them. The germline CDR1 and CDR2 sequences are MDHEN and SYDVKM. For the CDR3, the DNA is TGTGCCAGCGCGAGAGGAGGGTTGGGCACTGAAGCTTTCTTT. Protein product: CASARGGLGTEAFF.

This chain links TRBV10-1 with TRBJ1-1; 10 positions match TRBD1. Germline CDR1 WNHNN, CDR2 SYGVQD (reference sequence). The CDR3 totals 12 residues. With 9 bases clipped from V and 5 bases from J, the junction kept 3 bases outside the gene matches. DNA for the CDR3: TGCGCCAGATGGACAGGGGGGACTGAAGCTTTCTTT. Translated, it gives CARWTGGTEAFF.

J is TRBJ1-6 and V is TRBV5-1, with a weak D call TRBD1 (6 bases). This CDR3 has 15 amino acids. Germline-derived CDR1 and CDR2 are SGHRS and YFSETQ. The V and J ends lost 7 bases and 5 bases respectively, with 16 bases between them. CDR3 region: CASRRNRDHNSPLHF. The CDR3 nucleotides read TGCGCCAGCCGGCGGAACAGGGATCATAATTCACCCCTCCACTTT.

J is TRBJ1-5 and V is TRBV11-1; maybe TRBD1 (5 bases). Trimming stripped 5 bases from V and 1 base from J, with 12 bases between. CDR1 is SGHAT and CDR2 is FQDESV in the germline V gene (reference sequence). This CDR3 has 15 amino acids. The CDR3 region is CASSPGTGSNQPQHF. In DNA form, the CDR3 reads TGTGCCAGCAGCCCAGGGACTGGAAGCAATCAGCCCCAGCATTTT.

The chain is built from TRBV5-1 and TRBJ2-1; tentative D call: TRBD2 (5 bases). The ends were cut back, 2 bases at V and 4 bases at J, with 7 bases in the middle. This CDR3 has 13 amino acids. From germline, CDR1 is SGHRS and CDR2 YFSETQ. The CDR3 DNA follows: TGCGCCAGCAGCTTCGGGGTGTACAATGAGCAGTTCTTC. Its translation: CASSFGVYNEQFF.

Here the CDR3 DNA reads TGTGCCAGCAGCTTAGGGGGACAGGGGGTGCAGTACTTC. Protein: CASSLGGQGVQYF. This chain connects TRBV7-9 to TRBJ2-7; 11 bases match TRBD1. CDR1 and CDR2 (germline): SEHNR, FQNEAQ (reference sequence). V trimming: 1 base; J trimming: 9 bases; junction bases outside the gene matches: 2. The CDR3 loop spans 13 amino acids. Looking up the rest from reference TRBV7-9 and TRBJ2-7 gives the full variable domain: DTGVSQNPRHKITKRGQNVTFRCDPISEHNRLYWYRQTLGQGPEFLTYFQNEAQLEKSRLLSDRFSAERPKGSFSTLEIQRTEQGDSAMYLCASSLGGQGVQYFGPGTRLTVT.

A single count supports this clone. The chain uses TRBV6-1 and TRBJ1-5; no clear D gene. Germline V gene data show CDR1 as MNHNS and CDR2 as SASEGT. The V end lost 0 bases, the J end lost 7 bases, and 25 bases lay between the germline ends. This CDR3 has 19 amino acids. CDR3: CASSEAIEGGYWSVQPQHF. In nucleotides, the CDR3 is TGTGCCAGCAGTGAAGCGATTGAAGGTGGGTATTGGAGTGTCCAGCCCCAGCATTTT.

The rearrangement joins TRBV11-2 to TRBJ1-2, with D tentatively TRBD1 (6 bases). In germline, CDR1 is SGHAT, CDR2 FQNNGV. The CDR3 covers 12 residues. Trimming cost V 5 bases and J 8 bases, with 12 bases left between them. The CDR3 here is CASSTQGKGYTF. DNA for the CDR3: TGTGCCAGCAGCACGCAGGGGAAGGGCTACACCTTC.

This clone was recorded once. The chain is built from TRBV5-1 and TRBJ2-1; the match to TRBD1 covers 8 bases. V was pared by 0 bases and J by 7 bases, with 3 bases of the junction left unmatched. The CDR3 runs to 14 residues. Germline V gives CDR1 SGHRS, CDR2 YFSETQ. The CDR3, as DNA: TGCGCCAGCAGCTTGGGGACAGGGCGGAATGAGCAGTTCTTC. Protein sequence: CASSLGTGRNEQFF.

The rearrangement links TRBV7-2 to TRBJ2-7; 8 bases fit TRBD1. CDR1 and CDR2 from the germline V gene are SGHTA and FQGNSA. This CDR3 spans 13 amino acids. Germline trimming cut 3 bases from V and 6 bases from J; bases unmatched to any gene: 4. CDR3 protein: CASSFRGPGEQYF. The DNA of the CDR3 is TGTGCCAGCAGCTTCAGGGGGCCGGGCGAGCAGTACTTC.

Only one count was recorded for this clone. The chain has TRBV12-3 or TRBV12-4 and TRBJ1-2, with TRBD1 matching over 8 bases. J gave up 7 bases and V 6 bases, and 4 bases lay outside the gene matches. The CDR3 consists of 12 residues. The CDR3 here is CASSPDRGGYTF. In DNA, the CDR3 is TGTGCCAGCAGCCCCGACAGGGGTGGCTACACCTTC.

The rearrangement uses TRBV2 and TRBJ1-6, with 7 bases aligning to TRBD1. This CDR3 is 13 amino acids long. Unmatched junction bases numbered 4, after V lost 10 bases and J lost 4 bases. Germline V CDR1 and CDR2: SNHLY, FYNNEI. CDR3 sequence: CANKQGYNSPLHF. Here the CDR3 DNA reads TGTGCCAACAAACAGGGGTATAATTCACCCCTCCACTTT.

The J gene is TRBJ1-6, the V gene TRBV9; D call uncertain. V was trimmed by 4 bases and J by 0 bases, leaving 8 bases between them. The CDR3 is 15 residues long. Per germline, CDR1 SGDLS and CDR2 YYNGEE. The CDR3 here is CASSPPGSYNSPLHF. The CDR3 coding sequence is TGTGCCAGCAGCCCCCCCGGCTCCTATAATTCACCCCTCCACTTT.

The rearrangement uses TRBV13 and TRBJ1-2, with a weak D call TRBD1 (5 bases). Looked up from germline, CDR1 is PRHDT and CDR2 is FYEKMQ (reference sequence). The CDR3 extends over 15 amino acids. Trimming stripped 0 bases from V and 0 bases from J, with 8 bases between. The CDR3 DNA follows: TGTGCCAGCAGCTTAGGGACAGATTCTAACTATGGCTACACCTTC. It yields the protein CASSLGTDSNYGYTF.

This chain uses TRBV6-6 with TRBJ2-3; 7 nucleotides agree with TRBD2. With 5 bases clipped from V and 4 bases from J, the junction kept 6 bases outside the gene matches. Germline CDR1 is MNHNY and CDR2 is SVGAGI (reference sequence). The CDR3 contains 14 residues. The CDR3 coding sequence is TGTGCCAGCAGTGCAGGACTAGTCGCAGATACGCAGTATTTT. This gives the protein CASSAGLVADTQYF.

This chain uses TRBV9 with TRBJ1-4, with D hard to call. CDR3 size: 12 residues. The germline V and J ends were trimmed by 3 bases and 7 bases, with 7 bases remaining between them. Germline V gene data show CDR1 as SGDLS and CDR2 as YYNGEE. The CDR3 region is CASSANGEKLFF. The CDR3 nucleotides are TGTGCCAGCAGCGCGAACGGTGAAAAACTGTTTTTT.

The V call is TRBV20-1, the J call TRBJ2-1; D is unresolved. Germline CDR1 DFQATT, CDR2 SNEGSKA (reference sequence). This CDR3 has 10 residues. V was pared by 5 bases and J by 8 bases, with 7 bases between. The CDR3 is CSADLDEQFF. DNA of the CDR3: TGCAGTGCTGACCTAGATGAGCAGTTCTTC.

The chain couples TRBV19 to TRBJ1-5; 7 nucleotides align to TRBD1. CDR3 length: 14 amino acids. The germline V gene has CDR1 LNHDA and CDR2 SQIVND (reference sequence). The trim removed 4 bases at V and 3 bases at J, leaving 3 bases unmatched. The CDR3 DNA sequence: TGTGCCAGTAGTACGACAGGGACCAATCAGCCCCAGCATTTT. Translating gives CASSTTGTNQPQHF.

The CDR3 DNA reads as TGTGCCAGCAGGGCATGGACAGGGGCGAACACTGAAGCTTTCTTT. It codes for CASRAWTGANTEAFF. The chain has TRBV6-5 and TRBJ1-1, with 9 bases aligning to TRBD1. Germline values: CDR1 MNHEY, CDR2 SVGAGI. This CDR3 is 15 amino acids long. With 6 bases clipped from V and 1 base from J, the junction kept 6 bases outside the gene matches.